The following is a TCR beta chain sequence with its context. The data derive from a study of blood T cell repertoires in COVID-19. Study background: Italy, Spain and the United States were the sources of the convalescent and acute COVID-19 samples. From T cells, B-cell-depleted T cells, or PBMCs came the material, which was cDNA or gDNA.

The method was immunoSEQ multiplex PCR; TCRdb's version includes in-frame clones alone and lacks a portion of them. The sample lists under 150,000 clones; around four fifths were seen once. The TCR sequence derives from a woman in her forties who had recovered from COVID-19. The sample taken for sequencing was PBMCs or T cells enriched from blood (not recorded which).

The CDR3 coding sequence is TGTGCCAGCAGCCCTGGGACACCCGGAGGTCAGTTCTTC. It is translated as CASSPGTPGGQFF. This sequence joins TRBV14 and TRBJ2-1; possible D gene TRBD1, 6 bases. The CDR3 has 13 amino acids. Trimming stripped 4 bases from V and 13 bases from J, with 17 bases between. The germline CDR1 and CDR2 sequences are SGHDN and FVKESK. Using reference TRBV14 and TRBJ2-1 for the parts outside the CDR3, the full variable domain is EAGVTQFPSHSVIEKGQTVTLRCDPISGHDNLYWYRRVMGKEIKFLLHFVKESKQDESGMPNNRFLAERTGGTYSTLKVQPAELEDSGVYFCASSPGTPGGQFFGPGTRLTVL.